This T cell receptor (beta chain) was found in a study of T-cell memory formation after mild COVID-19. A note on this clonotype: Its antigen is as yet unknown.

The TCR alpha and TCR beta cDNA libraries, bearing sample barcodes and UMIs, were generated by 5'RACE using constant-segment primers. TCRdb re-derived calls from the 5' RACE reads in MiXCR, one entry per CDR3 protein. The repertoire has nearly 110,000 distinct CDR3 sequences, around an eighth of them found once; the top ten carry 30% to 45%. This CDR3 has 16 residues. The germline V gene encodes CDR1 MGHRA and CDR2 YSYEKL. The V gene lost 1 base and the J gene lost 1 base, with 13 bases spanning the gap. Findings and limits, study-wide: Specificity for SARS-CoV-2 was not confirmed among the second-wave clones peaking on day 37. There was a balanced CD4/CD8 profile in clones contracting day 15 to 85, and later expanders leaned CD4+.

This TCR came from a man between 18 and 29 years old who had mild COVID-19 (a few samples of this study predate the infection). Cell type and time point are not known. Material: PBMCs or a T cell subset sorted from them (not recorded which). V usage is TRBV4-1 and J usage is TRBJ1-1; D possibly corresponds to TRBD1 (6 bases). DNA of the CDR3: TGCGCCAGCAGCCAAGCCCCTCGACAGGCGAACACTGAAGCTTTCTTT. It specifies CASSQAPRQANTEAFF.